These 22 T cell receptor beta chains came from one sample sequenced in a study of blood T cells in healthy people across ages. Next came a second PCR, run for about 7 to 12 cycles, which used a sample-barcoded 5' primer along with a J-beta primer mix. TCRdb used MiXCR to reprocess the 5' RACE reads, holding one entry per CDR3 protein. This table holds about 1.4 million distinct CDR3 sequences, roughly 59% found once. The specimen was blood. The receptors here all came from a man aged 18 to 29 in good health.

The chain is built from TRBV5-1 and TRBJ2-3; perhaps TRBD2 as D (5 bases). The V gene's germline CDR1 is SGHRS and CDR2 YFSETQ. The CDR3 loop spans 16 amino acids. The V end lost 1 base, the J end lost 2 bases, and 14 bases lay between the germline ends. The CDR3 is CASSLRGGSITDTQYF. CDR3 DNA: TGCGCCAGCAGCTTGAGAGGCGGGTCCATCACAGATACGCAGTATTTT. Based on the CDR3 plus reference TRBV5-1 and TRBJ2-3, the full variable domain is KAGVTQTPRYLIKTRGQQVTLSCSPISGHRSVSWYQQTPGQGLQFLFEYFSETQRNKGNFPGRFSGRQFSNSRSEMNVSTLELGDSALYLCASSLRGGSITDTQYFGPGTRLTVL.

This clonotype was observed a few times. The chain employs TRBV2 and TRBJ2-5; D not resolved. The CDR3 sequence is 11 residues long. Germline V gives CDR1 SNHLY, CDR2 FYNNEI. V shed 7 bases and J shed 1 base, with 4 bases lying between them. CDR3 nucleotide sequence: TGTGCCAGCAAAGTCCAAGAGACCCAGTACTTC. This gives the protein CASKVQETQYF. The full variable domain, its missing parts supplied by reference TRBV2 and TRBJ2-5, is EPEVTQTPSHQVTQMGQEVILRCVPISNHLYFYWYRQILGQKVEFLVSFYNNEISEKSEIFDDQFSVERPDGSNFTLKIRSTKLEDSAMYFCASKVQETQYFGPGTRLLVL.

The rearrangement uses TRBV3-1 and TRBJ2-5; weak D call: TRBD2 (6 bases). The CDR3 length is 16 residues. V lost 4 bases and J lost 5, with 20 bases in between. Looked up from germline, CDR1 is LGHDT and CDR2 is YNNKEL (reference sequence). As DNA, the CDR3 is TGTGCCAGCAGCCTCTCAAGGTTTGTAGCGGTGGAGACCCAGTACTTC. Amino acids: CASSLSRFVAVETQYF.

The V gene is TRBV29-1, the J gene TRBJ2-5; D is perhaps TRBD1 or TRBD2 (5 bases each). The DNA matches TRBJ2-7 better at its end, which makes the J call doubtful. This CDR3 region has 14 residues. Germline values: CDR1 SQVTM, CDR2 ANQGSEA. CDR3 residues: CSVVRDQGFYEQYF. As DNA, the CDR3 is TGCAGCGTTGTAAGGGACCAGGGATTCTACGAGCAGTACTTC.

This chain joins TRBV5-1 and TRBJ2-1, with D tentatively TRBD1 or TRBD2 (5 bases each). Germline values: CDR1 SGHRS, CDR2 YFSETQ. This CDR3 region has 15 residues. The V end lost 6 bases, the J end lost 5 bases, and 18 bases lay between the germline ends. The CDR3 nucleotides read TGCGCCAGCAAACTCGGGGCGACTGCTAACAATGAGCAGTTCTTC. Translation gives CASKLGATANNEQFF.

The chain recombines TRBV6-2 or TRBV6-3 with TRBJ2-5; maybe TRBD1 (5 bases). The J call is in doubt because the DNA end fits TRBJ2-7 better. Germline CDR1 is MNHEY and CDR2 is SVGEGT. This CDR3 has 15 amino acids. CDR3 protein: CASSYSRASLYEQYF. The DNA of the CDR3 is TGTGCCAGCAGTTACTCCAGGGCCTCTCTCTACGAGCAGTACTTC.

This rearrangement joins TRBV5-8 to TRBJ2-4; D call uncertain. The J call is doubtful: the DNA matches TRBJ2-5 better. Looked up from germline, CDR1 is SGHTS and CDR2 is YDEGEE. The CDR3 runs to 14 residues. The CDR3 bases are TGTGCCAGCAGCTTGGAATCTGCGAGGGAGACCCAGTACTTC. It translates to CASSLESARETQYF.

This chain uses TRBV15 with TRBJ1-2; D possibly corresponds to TRBD1 (5 bases). The V end was cut by 3 bases, the J end by 4 bases, with 9 bases between. The CDR3 is made up of 13 amino acids. Germline values: CDR1 LNHNV, CDR2 YYDKDF (reference sequence). DNA for the CDR3: TGTGCCACCAGCAGCACGAGGGGCTATGGCTACACCTTC. Residues: CATSSTRGYGYTF.

This clonotype came up a few times. This chain connects TRBV12-3 or TRBV12-4 to TRBJ2-7; D is tentatively TRBD1 or TRBD2 (5 bases each). The J call is doubtful: the DNA matches TRBJ2-5 better. The CDR3 has 15 residues. The CDR3 DNA is TGTGCCAGCAGCCCGCGTTGGGGGAACCCAGAGACCCAGTACTTC. Translated, it gives CASSPRWGNPETQYF.

The chain combines TRBV20-1 with TRBJ1-5; 8 bases match TRBD1. The CDR3 is made up of 13 amino acids. Germline V CDR1 and CDR2: DFQATT, SNEGSKA (reference sequence). Losses at the gene ends were 3 bases for V and 4 bases for J; bases not matched to a gene: 2. The CDR3 loop is CSASRTGNQPQHF. In nucleotides, the CDR3 is TGCAGTGCTAGCAGGACAGGGAATCAGCCCCAGCATTTT.

This clonotype came up a few times. This rearrangement joins TRBV12-3 or TRBV12-4 to TRBJ2-1; no clear D gene. Trimming left V 3 bases short and J 7 bases short, with 10 bases between. The CDR3 is made up of 13 amino acids. DNA for the CDR3: TGTGCCAGCAGTTTTTCAGACATAAATGAGCAGTTCTTC. Translation gives CASSFSDINEQFF.

The J gene is TRBJ2-5, the V gene TRBV5-1, with a tentative D call TRBD2 (6 bases). Trimming took off 6 bases at V and 11 bases at J, with 26 bases between the two ends. The CDR3 is 15 residues long. The V gene's germline CDR1 is SGHRS and CDR2 YFSETQ. The CDR3 loop is CASKTGANTYNEQYF. In DNA form, the CDR3 reads TGCGCCAGCAAGACGGGAGCCAATACCTACAATGAGCAGTACTTC.

This clonotype was observed once. The chain links TRBV12-3 or TRBV12-4 to TRBJ2-1; D is possibly TRBD1 or TRBD2 (5 bases each). With 2 bases removed from V and 13 bases from J, the gap between germline ends came to 21 bases. The CDR3 covers 15 residues. CDR3 residues: CASSLWDGDQETQFF. The CDR3 DNA is TGTGCCAGCAGTTTATGGGACGGTGATCAAGAGACCCAGTTCTTC.

Only a few counts were recorded for this clonotype. The chain recombines TRBV5-1 with TRBJ2-1; 8 positions agree with TRBD1. The V gene end was trimmed by 5 bases and the J gene end by 8 bases; junction bases not matched to a gene: 6. CDR1 is SGHRS, CDR2 YFSETQ, per germline. The CDR3 totals 13 residues. The chain's CDR3 is CASRPTGADEQFF. CDR3 coding DNA: TGCGCCAGCAGGCCGACAGGGGCCGATGAGCAGTTCTTC.

The chain carries TRBV4-3 and TRBJ2-3; no clear D. Trimming stripped 0 bases from V and 0 bases from J, with 7 bases between. The CDR3 is 15 amino acids. Germline V gives CDR1 LGHNA, CDR2 YSLEER. In DNA, the CDR3 is TGCGCCAGCAGCCAAGACTCACATAGCACAGATACGCAGTATTTT. It encodes CASSQDSHSTDTQYF.

V and J are TRBV7-9 and TRBJ2-1; the D is unclear. Germline V gene sequence: CDR1 SEHNR, CDR2 FQNEAQ (reference sequence). The CDR3 contains 13 residues. Trimming took 1 base from V and 7 from J, leaving 8 bases between them. CDR3 loop: CASSLGFLNEQFF. In DNA form, the CDR3 reads TGTGCCAGCAGCTTAGGGTTCCTAAATGAGCAGTTCTTC.

The chain carries TRBV25-1 and TRBJ2-5; 7 bases map to TRBD2. V lost 5 bases to trimming and J lost 1 base; unmatched junction nucleotides: 13. In germline, CDR1 is MGHDK, CDR2 SYGVNS. The CDR3 length is 17 residues. In DNA, the CDR3 is TGTGCCAGCAGTCCAAACCTGGCGGGAGTAACCCAAGAGACCCAGTACTTC. This codes for CASSPNLAGVTQETQYF.

As regards this clonotype: At one end, the junction sequence differs from germline, possibly due to a read error. This rearrangement joins TRBV12-3 or TRBV12-4 to TRBJ2-4, with D perhaps matching TRBD1 or TRBD2 (5 bases each). The CDR3 runs 14 residues. This CDR3 reads CASSLGGSVNNQYF. Written as DNA, the CDR3 is TGTGCCAGCAGTTTAGGGGGGAGTGTAAACAATCAGTACTTC.

V gene TRBV29-1 combines with J gene TRBJ2-3, with D possibly being TRBD1 or TRBD2 (6 bases each). The length of the CDR3 is 13 residues. Germline V gives CDR1 SQVTM, CDR2 ANQGSEA. Trimming left V 5 bases short and J 2 bases short, with 11 bases between. The CDR3 coding sequence is TGCAGCGTTCCGGGGGCGATCACAGATACGCAGTATTTT. Its protein product is CSVPGAITDTQYF.

The chain has TRBV7-8 and TRBJ1-5; 12 bases fit TRBD1. Germline V gene data show CDR1 as SGHVS and CDR2 as FQNEAQ. The CDR3 has 16 amino acids. The V and J ends lost 5 bases and 5 bases, in that order; junction bases with no gene match: 7. CDR3 sequence: CASSPSRDRGHQPQHF. The CDR3 region has the DNA TGTGCCAGCAGCCCGTCCCGGGACAGGGGGCATCAGCCCCAGCATTTT.

This chain links TRBV30 with TRBJ1-2; 7 positions agree with TRBD1. The V gene's germline CDR1 is GTSNPN and CDR2 SVGIG (reference sequence). V shed 5 bases, J shed 2 bases, and the junction held 8 bases outside the gene matches. This CDR3 region has 14 residues. The CDR3 loop reads CAWGTGQPNYGYTF. CDR3 nucleotide sequence: TGTGCCTGGGGAACGGGACAGCCGAACTATGGCTACACCTTC. The variable domain in full, completed from reference TRBV30 and TRBJ1-2, reads SQTIHQWPATLVQPVGSPLSLECTVEGTSNPNLYWYRQAAGRGLQLLFYSVGIGQISSEVPQNLSASRPQDRQFILSSKKLLLSDSGFYLCAWGTGQPNYGYTFGSGTRLTVV.

The V call is TRBV12-3 or TRBV12-4, the J call TRBJ1-1; 10 bases are shared with TRBD1. Trimming took 3 bases from V and 10 from J; bases not matched to a gene: 8. This CDR3 region has 14 residues. The CDR3 sequence is CASSFGTGALPAFF. The CDR3, as DNA: TGTGCCAGCAGTTTCGGGACAGGGGCCCTGCCAGCTTTCTTT.